The T cell receptor beta chain under discussion was sequenced for a study of shared clonotypes between healthy human individuals. Study in general: The people who gave samples were a couple of women and a few men aged 18 to 49. CD8 memory received one plate per donor, CD8 naive two, CD4 memory three and CD4 naive three. The study's findings and limits: Shared clonotypes across all four donors exceeded non-shared ones in generation probability.

Assay used: immunoSEQ multiplex PCR; TCRdb lists only in-frame clones, some missing. There are some 630,000 clones in the sample; 72% occur only once, and approximately 1.8% lies in the top ten. Trimming took 0 bases from V and 4 from J, leaving 8 bases between them. This CDR3 has 14 amino acids. Germline V gives CDR1 LNHNV, CDR2 YYDKDF (reference sequence). This clone was counted a single time. Its antigen is unknown. Recent vaccinations or acute infections were absent in the healthy HIV-negative adult donors. The chain uses TRBV15 and TRBJ2-3, with D perhaps matching TRBD2 (6 bases). The clonotype originates from a woman in her twenties or thirties in good health. Sequenced material: memory CD4+ T cells sorted from blood. As to subset: CD45RA-negative fraction. The CDR3 loop reads CATSRDRRADTQYF. CDR3 nucleotides: TGTGCCACCAGCAGAGATCGGAGGGCAGATACGCAGTATTTT.